This T cell receptor (beta chain) is drawn from a study of identical twins. The sample holds a few counts of this clonotype. TCRdb passed the 5' RACE reads through MiXCR, listing each CDR3 protein once. The sample contains 600,000 to 850,000 distinct CDR3 sequences, over 15% of which appear only once. Between the trimmed V and J ends, which lost 3 bases and 12 bases, there was a span of 20 bases. CDR3 length: 14 amino acids. Germline loops: CDR1 MNHEY, CDR2 SVGAGI. The same data also contributed to another study, on T cells expressing NK-cell markers. From that paper: Dominant NKG2C+ clonotypes in 6 or 7 donors made up roughly 1.0-7.0% of CD8+ T cells.

Sequenced input: PBMCs. The chain carries TRBV6-5 and TRBJ1-1, with D possibly being TRBD1 (6 bases). This TCR was recovered from a woman in her late teens or twenties in good health. CDR3 coding DNA: TGTGCCAGCAGTTATGTGGGGGGCGCGGTGATACCTTTCTTT. Protein product: CASSYVGGAVIPFF.